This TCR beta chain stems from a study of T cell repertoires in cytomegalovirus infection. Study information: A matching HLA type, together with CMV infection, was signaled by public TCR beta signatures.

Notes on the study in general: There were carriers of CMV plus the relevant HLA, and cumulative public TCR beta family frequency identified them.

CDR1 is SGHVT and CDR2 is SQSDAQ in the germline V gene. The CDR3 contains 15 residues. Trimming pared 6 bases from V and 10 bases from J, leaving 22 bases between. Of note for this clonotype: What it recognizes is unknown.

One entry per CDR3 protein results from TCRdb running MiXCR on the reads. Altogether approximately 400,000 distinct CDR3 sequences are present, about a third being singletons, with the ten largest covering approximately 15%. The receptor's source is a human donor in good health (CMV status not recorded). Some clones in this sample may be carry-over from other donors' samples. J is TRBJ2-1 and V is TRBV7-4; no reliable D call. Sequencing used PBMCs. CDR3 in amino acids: CASRFTEGIAWEQFF. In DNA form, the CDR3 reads TGTGCCAGCAGATTTACAGAAGGAATTGCGTGGGAGCAGTTCTTC.